This record concerns one TCR beta chain sequence. Its cognate antigen has yet to be identified. No quality values exist for individual bases; no much larger clone is one base distant. The trial excluded patients who had a history of autoimmune disease or were on systemic immunosuppression. Peripheral blood for TCR sequencing was collected from all dose cohorts at baseline, on cycle 4 day 1, and on cycle 7 day 1. The samples were drawn from a first-in-human, open-label, multicenter phase I dose-escalation trial of ivuxolimab. Adults with locally advanced or metastatic head and neck squamous cell, hepatocellular, melanoma or renal cell carcinoma were enrolled in the trial. Before TCR sequencing, CD4+ and CD8+ T cells were separately sorted from peripheral blood. The V end loses 7 bases and the J end loses 0 bases, and a stretch of 12 bases separates them. CDR1 MNHEY and CDR2 SVGAGI are derived from the germline V gene. The CDR3 runs 15 residues from the cysteine to the phenylalanine. The only DNA kept is the CDR3, 45 bases in frame from the first base.

This sample stems from a study of OX40 agonist ivuxolimab in advanced cancers. Notes on the research overall: Ivuxolimab was a fully human IgG2 agonistic monoclonal antibody targeting the costimulatory receptor OX40 (CD134). Intravenous ivuxolimab was administered to patients every 2 weeks at six dose levels: 0.01, 0.1, 0.3, 1.5, 3 and 10 mg/kg. Of the roughly 53 patients in dose escalation, about 20 had hepatocellular carcinoma, around 15 had melanoma, 9 had renal cell carcinoma and 9 had head and neck cancer. A male proportion of roughly 80% and a mean age of 60 years, ranging from 23 to 79, were recorded for the dose-escalation cohort. Prior anti-PD-1, anti-PD-L1 or anti-CTLA-4 therapy was permitted, and 40% of dose-escalation patients had received checkpoint inhibitors. Three dose-escalation patients achieved partial responses, one with hepatocellular carcinoma and two with cutaneous melanoma. Peripheral TCRbeta sequencing was intended to test whether TCR sequence diversity was altered and clonal T-cell expansion was caused by ivuxolimab. The paper covers the monotherapy dose-escalation part of the phase I ivuxolimab trial, which included N ≈ 50 patients. Overall study results and their limits: After ivuxolimab, expanded clones were on average more numerous among CD8+ T cells than among CD4+ T cells. Which antigens the clonally expanded peripheral T cells were specific for was not determined. Low levels of normalized T-cell clonal expansion were also seen in some nonresponding patients. In the 0.1-3.0 mg/kg groups, partial responders were among the patients with the lowest normalized peripheral clonal expansion, particularly in CD8+ T cells. At doses from 0.1 to 3.0 mg/kg, clonal expansion was seen in both CD4+ and CD8+ blood T cells between baseline and week 6.

To sequence the TCRbeta CDR3 region, genomic DNA was isolated from the sorted cells. TCRbeta CDR3 regions were sequenced using the immunoSEQ Assay. TCRdb provides this immuneACCESS table in a form limited to in-frame rearrangements. Some clones are lacking; in checked studies, under half of them reflect an unresolved V gene, and why the rest are absent is not known. The sample records 95,000 to 150,000 clones, just under 95% of which are singletons. 0.15% to 0.17% of the sample is in the top ten clones. The chain couples TRBV6-5 to TRBJ2-2; TRBD2 is possibly the D segment (6 matching bases). The receptor comes from an adult with an advanced solid tumor such as melanoma, head and neck, liver or kidney cancer. The specimen was CD4+ or CD8+ T cells sorted from blood, collected in a trial of the OX40 agonist ivuxolimab. The bases read TGTGCCAGCAAATCAACGGGGGCGAACACCGGGGAGCTGTTTTTT. This translates into CASKSTGANTGELFF.